The present entry profiles one T cell receptor (beta chain) with its context. Its antigen remains unidentified. Healthy bone marrow donors formed the donor group. This sample is part of a study of cytomegalovirus exposure and HLA in healthy donors. Amplification used 60 Vbeta primers and 13 Jbeta primers. The method was immunoSEQ multiplex PCR; TCRdb's version includes in-frame clones alone and lacks a portion of them. This sample carries about 120,000 clones, approximately 17% of them seen once, and the ten largest clones take 2.9%. Study conclusions and caveats: In a later analysis, compared with equally common non-associated chains, HLA-associated beta chains were more expanded. Confirmation in vitro established that three CMV-associated chains were specific for CMV antigens. The study labeled 150 to 200 TCR beta chains cytomegalovirus-associated.

Sequencing was done on a sample of PBMCs. The TCR sequence derives from a female donor in good health and CMV-seropositive.

DNA for the CDR3: TGTGCCCTCCAGGGGACTAACTATGGCTACACCTTC. It specifies CALQGTNYGYTF. The genes are TRBV7-9 and TRBJ1-2; a weak D match, TRBD1 (6 bases). V dropped 11 bases and J dropped 0 bases, with 10 bases sitting between them. Germline assignment: CDR1 SEHNR and CDR2 FQNEAQ (reference sequence). This CDR3 region has 12 residues. Together with reference TRBV7-9 and TRBJ1-2, the CDR3 gives the full variable domain: DTGVSQNPRHKITKRGQNVTFRCDPISEHNRLYWYRQTLGQGPEFLTYFQNEAQLEKSRLLSDRFSAERPKGSFSTLEIQRTEQGDSAMYLCALQGTNYGYTFGSGTRLTVV.